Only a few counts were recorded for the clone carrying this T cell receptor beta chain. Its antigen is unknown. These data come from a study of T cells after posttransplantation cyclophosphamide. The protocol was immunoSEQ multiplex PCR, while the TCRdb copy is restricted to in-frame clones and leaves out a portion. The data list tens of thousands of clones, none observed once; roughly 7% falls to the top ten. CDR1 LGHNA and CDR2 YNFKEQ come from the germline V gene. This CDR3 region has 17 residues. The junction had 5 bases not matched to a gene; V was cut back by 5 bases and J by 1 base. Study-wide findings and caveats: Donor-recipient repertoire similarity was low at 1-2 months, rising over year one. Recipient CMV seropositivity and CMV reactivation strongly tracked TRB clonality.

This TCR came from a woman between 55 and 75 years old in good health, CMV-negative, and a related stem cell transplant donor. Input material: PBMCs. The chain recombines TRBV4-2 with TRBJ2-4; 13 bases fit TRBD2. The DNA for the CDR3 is TGTGCCAGCAGCGGACTAGCGGGAGTTTTGGCCAAAAACATTCAGTACTTC. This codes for CASSGLAGVLAKNIQYF.